The source of this T cell receptor (beta chain) is a study of blood T cell repertoires in COVID-19. Study summary: Samples came from the United States, Italy and Spain, spanning acute and convalescent COVID-19. PBMCs, B-cell-depleted T cells, or T cells were the source of the cDNA or gDNA that made up the material.

This CDR3 contains 13 residues. Germline CDR1 reads SNHLY; CDR2 reads FYNNEI. Trimming removed 4 bases at V and 2 bases at J, with 6 bases between. Original analysis: It was from reference gene primer amplification that nucleated cell counts were estimated. The table came from immunoSEQ multiplex PCR; TCRdb's copy has only in-frame clones and leaves some out. V and J calls and clone size are as listed in that table; D and trimming were resolved from the DNA. This repertoire shows around 100,000 clones, around nine tenths found once; its top ten account for about 4.5%. The sample taken for sequencing was peripheral blood. The source of this sequence is a man aged 40-50 years with acute or convalescent COVID-19. The genes are TRBV2 and TRBJ2-1, with D perhaps TRBD2 (6 bases). CDR3 residues: CASSGGAYNEQFF. In DNA form, the CDR3 reads TGTGCCAGCAGTGGGGGGGCCTACAATGAGCAGTTCTTC.